This is a list of T cell receptor beta chains from one sample in a study of post-analysis software for immune sequencing data. Via MiXCR, TCRdb re-called the PCR reads, giving one row per CDR3 protein. Here the sample spans roughly 730,000 distinct CDR3 sequences, 30% being singletons. The sequenced sample was blood. Receptors originate from a girl between 10 and 17 years old with multiple sclerosis. Each CDR3 is given with its conserved first and last residue.

>TRBJ2-1|TRBV29-1
CSVEDPTQGHEQFF
>TRBJ1-2|TRBV5-1
CASSCGTGSYGYTF
>-|TRBV7-9
CASSFHDTGSLGTQYF
>TRBJ2-3|TRBV12-3/TRBV12-4
CASRASADAQYF
>TRBJ2-1|TRBV4-3
CASSPGLAVTNEQFF
>TRBJ1-5|TRBV27
CASSSAGLAQPQHF
>TRBJ2-5|TRBV6-1
CASSPVGAAGETQYF
>TRBJ1-2|TRBV12-3/TRBV12-4
CASRTDSNYGYTF
>TRBJ1-6|TRBV28
CASLGGSPLHF
>TRBJ1-5|TRBV5-8
CATKQGHLSNQPQHF
>TRBJ2-3|TRBV6-1
CATRQNTQYF
>-|TRBV7-2
CASSLGGTGGGTQYF
>TRBJ2-3|TRBV12-3/TRBV12-4
CASSLGSTDTQYF
>TRBJ1-6|TRBV9
CASSGPGQGNSPLHF
>TRBJ2-2|TRBV9
CASTRLGSNTGELFF
>TRBJ2-3|TRBV7-9
CASSAPRRGDTQYF
>TRBJ1-1|TRBV20-1
CSAWTNTEAFF
>TRBJ2-7|TRBV6-2/TRBV6-3
CASSRASGRGTYEQYF
>TRBJ2-4|TRBV20-1
CSARSVRGGIAKNIQYF